Below, 19 T cell receptor beta chains from the same sample are listed, as sequenced in a study of T cells after yellow fever vaccination. A single record per CDR3 protein comes from TCRdb applying MiXCR to the 5' RACE reads. The profile shows about 550,000 distinct CDR3 sequences, over 15% of them singletons. Sequences were derived from PBMCs, sampled 15 days after the yellow fever booster vaccination. All receptors come from a man in his thirties or forties who received the YFV17D yellow fever vaccine.

The chain carries TRBV7-2 and TRBJ1-5; D is unclear. Trimming removed 0 bases at V and 3 bases at J, with 9 bases between. The CDR3 is 15 residues long. Germline V gives CDR1 SGHTA, CDR2 FQGNSA. The chain's CDR3 is CASSLAPTANQPQHF. The CDR3, as DNA: TGTGCCAGCAGCTTAGCCCCGACGGCCAATCAGCCCCAGCATTTT.

The chain recombines TRBV28 with TRBJ2-1; D not resolved. The V and J ends lost 6 bases and 8 bases respectively, with 17 bases between them. The CDR3 consists of 14 residues. From germline, CDR1 is MDHEN and CDR2 SYDVKM. Here the CDR3 reads CASRTYGLGHEQFF. CDR3 nucleotides: TGTGCCAGCAGGACCTATGGCCTAGGGCATGAGCAGTTCTTC. The full variable domain, completed using reference TRBV28 and TRBJ2-1, is DVKVTQSSRYLVKRTGEKVFLECVQDMDHENMFWYRQDPGLGLRLIYFSYDVKMKEKGDIPEGYSVSREKKERFSLILESASTNQTSMYLCASRTYGLGHEQFFGPGTRLTVL.

This clonotype occurred a few times. The chain joins TRBV28 to TRBJ2-7; 9 bases agree with TRBD2. The ends lost 3 bases at V and 3 bases at J; junction bases unmatched: 6. Germline-derived CDR1 and CDR2 are MDHEN and SYDVKM. The CDR3 is 15 residues long. CDR3 coding DNA: TGTGCCAGCAGTTTGGTGGCGGGAGGGAACTACGAGCAGTACTTC. Encoded protein: CASSLVAGGNYEQYF.

This chain uses TRBV2 with TRBJ2-3, with 7 bases that match TRBD1. This CDR3 comprises 14 residues. From germline, CDR1 is SNHLY and CDR2 FYNNEI. J lost 0 bases, V lost 8 bases, and 5 bases had no gene match. Written as DNA, the CDR3 is TGTGCCAGCGGGGACAGTCCAAGCACAGATACGCAGTATTTT. It is translated as CASGDSPSTDTQYF.

The sample holds a few counts of this clonotype. The genes are TRBV5-1 and TRBJ2-3; maybe TRBD2 (6 bases). V was shortened by 4 bases and J by 1 base, with 16 bases between the two germline ends. CDR3 size: 16 residues. Germline V gives CDR1 SGHRS, CDR2 YFSETQ. CDR3 in DNA: TGCGCCAGCAGCCCCTCGAGCGGGTACCGCACAGATACGCAGTATTTT. As protein: CASSPSSGYRTDTQYF.

J is TRBJ2-1 and V is TRBV5-1; possible D gene TRBD2, 5 bases. The length of the CDR3 is 17 residues. Trimming took 0 bases from V and 6 from J, leaving 19 bases between them. From germline, CDR1 is SGHRS and CDR2 YFSETQ. The CDR3 is CASSLVTQPGMGNEQFF. The CDR3 DNA sequence: TGCGCCAGCAGCTTGGTTACCCAGCCGGGGATGGGCAATGAGCAGTTCTTC. Drawing the rest from reference TRBV5-1 and TRBJ2-1, the complete variable domain is KAGVTQTPRYLIKTRGQQVTLSCSPISGHRSVSWYQQTPGQGLQFLFEYFSETQRNKGNFPGRFSGRQFSNSRSEMNVSTLELGDSALYLCASSLVTQPGMGNEQFFGPGTRLTVL.

This clonotype was seen more than once but under ten times. A read error may account for a junction end that differs from germline. This chain links TRBV12-3 or TRBV12-4 with TRBJ2-1; 10 bases agree with TRBD2. The CDR3 length is 15 residues. The CDR3 DNA follows: TGTGCCAGCAGGTTAGTAGGACTAGCGGACAATGAGCAGTTCTTC. Translation: CASRLVGLADNEQFF.

This clonotype was counted a few times. V usage is TRBV20-1 and J usage is TRBJ1-5; D not resolved. Germline assignment: CDR1 DFQATT and CDR2 SNEGSKA (reference sequence). Trimming took 2 bases from V and 6 from J, leaving 5 bases between them. This CDR3 comprises 11 residues. CDR3 in amino acids: CSARKGQPQHF. DNA of the CDR3: TGCAGTGCTAGAAAGGGTCAGCCCCAGCATTTT.

As DNA, the CDR3 is TGCAGTGCTAGAGATCGGCGGGGGAACTACGAGCAGTACTTC. Amino acid sequence: CSARDRRGNYEQYF. This chain joins TRBV20-1 and TRBJ2-7, with TRBD2 matching over 7 bases. CDR1 and CDR2 from the germline V gene are DFQATT and SNEGSKA (reference sequence). The V segment lost 0 bases and the J segment 3 bases; nucleotides outside the gene matches: 5. There are 14 residues in the CDR3.

This sequence joins TRBV4-2 and TRBJ1-1; weak D call: TRBD1 (6 bases). The germline V and J ends were trimmed by 2 bases and 5 bases, with 21 bases remaining between them. The CDR3 runs to 17 residues. Germline V gene lookup returns CDR1 LGHNA and CDR2 YNFKEQ. DNA of the CDR3: TGTGCCAGCAGCCAAATGAACAGGGTAGGGAGACGAACTGAAGCTTTCTTT. It encodes CASSQMNRVGRRTEAFF.

This clonotype was found many times. The CDR3 nucleotides are TGTGCCAGCAGCAAGGGACAGAACTACTATGGCTACACCTTC. Translated, it gives CASSKGQNYYGYTF. This chain uses TRBV12-3 or TRBV12-4 with TRBJ1-2, with TRBD1 matching 7 bases. This CDR3 is built from 14 residues. V trimming: 6 bases; J trimming: 3 bases; junction bases outside the gene matches: 7.

Only a few counts were recorded for this clonotype. This chain joins TRBV10-3 and TRBJ2-3; 8 bases match TRBD2. With 4 bases clipped from V and 0 bases from J, the junction kept 6 bases outside the gene matches. The CDR3 is made up of 16 amino acids. The germline gives CDR1 ENHRY, CDR2 SYGVKD. CDR3 region: CAISVLAGLSTDTQYF. In DNA, the CDR3 is TGTGCCATCAGTGTTCTAGCGGGCCTTAGCACAGATACGCAGTATTTT.

This clonotype came up many times. The J gene is TRBJ2-7, the V gene TRBV29-1; 10 bases are a match to TRBD1. CDR3 length equals 14 residues. Unmatched junction bases numbered 11, after V lost 6 bases and J lost 6 bases. CDR1 and CDR2 (germline): SQVTM, ANQGSEA. The CDR3 DNA sequence: TGCAGCGTGTACGCGACAGGGGGCTTCGGCGAGCAGTACTTC. As protein: CSVYATGGFGEQYF.

This clonotype was counted only a few times. The chain recombines TRBV19 with TRBJ2-2; no clear D gene. Trimming stripped 3 bases from V and 4 bases from J, with 9 bases between. Germline CDR1 and CDR2: LNHDA and SQIVND (reference sequence). The CDR3 runs 14 residues. The CDR3 coding sequence is TGTGCCAGTAGTATGGGCTGGGGCACCGGGGAGCTGTTTTTT. Amino acids: CASSMGWGTGELFF.

The V call is TRBV7-2, the J call TRBJ2-1; no clear D gene. V lost 3 bases, J lost 5 bases, and 14 bases lay in between. The germline gives CDR1 SGHTA, CDR2 FQGNSA. The CDR3 has 15 amino acids. CDR3 loop: CASSFSGAFNNEQFF. For the CDR3, the DNA is TGTGCCAGCAGCTTCTCCGGAGCTTTTAACAATGAGCAGTTCTTC.

As for this clonotype: A much larger clone sits a single nucleotide away, making a read error possible. CDR3 amino acids: CASGLATPREQFF. The DNA of the CDR3 is TGCGCCAGCGGCTTGGCCACGCCGCGGGAGCAGTTCTTC. The rearrangement links TRBV5-1 to TRBJ2-1; D remains ambiguous. CDR3 size: 13 residues. Per the germline V gene, CDR1 is SGHRS and CDR2 is YFSETQ.

The chain recombines TRBV7-9 with TRBJ2-3; TRBD2 matches 11 bases. This CDR3 has 16 amino acids. The trim removed 2 bases at V and 2 bases at J, leaving 3 bases unmatched. CDR1 is SEHNR and CDR2 is FQNEAQ in the germline V gene (reference sequence). The CDR3 DNA is TGTGCCAGCAGCTTATTGACTAGCGGGGCCACAGATACGCAGTATTTT. Translated: CASSLLTSGATDTQYF.

The CDR3: CASIRRQGAKQETQYF. CDR3 DNA sequence: TGCGCCAGCATCCGCCGACAGGGGGCGAAACAAGAGACCCAGTACTTC. V usage is TRBV23-1 and J usage is TRBJ2-5; 10 bases map to TRBD1. TRBV23-1 is designated an ORF whose function remains uncertain. J gave up 2 bases and V 7 bases, and 10 bases lay outside the gene matches. This CDR3 has 16 amino acids.

This clonotype was picked up a small number of times. This chain links TRBV5-1 with TRBJ2-5, with D unresolved. Germline loops: CDR1 SGHRS, CDR2 YFSETQ. This CDR3 region has 12 residues. Trimming took 5 bases from V and 5 from J, leaving 10 bases between them. DNA of the CDR3: TGCGCCAGCAGTAACCCCGCGGAGACCCAGTACTTC. This sequence encodes CASSNPAETQYF.